This TCR beta chain was sequenced during a study of TIL therapy for anti-PD-1-resistant metastatic lung cancer. Study-wide results and limits: After infusion, TIL clonotypes partly replaced peripheral T cells and declined over months.

Time point defined: pre-treatment sample, taken before nivolumab and TIL therapy. Sequencing used immunoSEQ v3. Generated by immunoSEQ multiplex PCR, the TCRdb table keeps only in-frame clones and is missing some. The sample has 57,000 or so clones, roughly 84% seen once. This clone has just one count. Its target is not known. This CDR3 spans 17 amino acids. Germline CDR1 is LGHNT and CDR2 is FRNRAP. V lost 1 base, J lost 1 base, and 1 base stayed unmatched. V is TRBV12-5 and J is TRBJ2-3; 14 nucleotides agree with TRBD2. The receptor's source is a person between 25 and 80 years old with non-small cell lung cancer. The sequencing used blood, collected at baseline. CDR3 in amino acids: CASGLGLAGGRTDTQYF. The CDR3 region has the DNA TGTGCTAGTGGTTTGGGACTAGCGGGGGGGCGCACAGATACGCAGTATTTT.